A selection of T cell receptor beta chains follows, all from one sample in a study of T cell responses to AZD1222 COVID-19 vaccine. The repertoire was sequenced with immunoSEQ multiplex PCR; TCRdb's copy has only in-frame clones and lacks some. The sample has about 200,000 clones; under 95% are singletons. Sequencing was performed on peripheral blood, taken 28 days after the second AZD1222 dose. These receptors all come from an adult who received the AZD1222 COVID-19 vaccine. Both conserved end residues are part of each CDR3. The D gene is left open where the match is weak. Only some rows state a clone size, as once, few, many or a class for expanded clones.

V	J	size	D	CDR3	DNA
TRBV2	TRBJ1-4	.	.	CASSKGALSEKLFF	TGTGCCAGCAGTAAAGGGGCATTGAGTGAAAAACTGTTTTTT
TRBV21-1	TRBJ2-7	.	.	CASSKAGLAGGNCSYEQYF	TGTGCCAGCAGCAAAGCCGGACTAGCGGGGGGCAACTGCTCCTACGAGCAGTACTTC
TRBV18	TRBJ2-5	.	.	CASSPKETQYF	TGTGCCAGCTCCCCTAAAGAGACCCAGTACTTC
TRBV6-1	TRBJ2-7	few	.	CASSEQETSDEQYF	TGTGCCAGCAGTGAACAAGAGACTAGTGACGAGCAGTACTTC
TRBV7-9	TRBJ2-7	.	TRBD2	CASSVGLASEQYF	TGTGCCAGCAGCGTGGGACTAGCGAGCGAGCAGTACTTC
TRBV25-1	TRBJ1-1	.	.	CASRNRVENTEAFF	TGTGCCAGCAGGAACAGGGTGGAGAACACTGAAGCTTTCTTT
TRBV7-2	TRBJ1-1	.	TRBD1	CASSPLRDRGFTEAFF	TGTGCCAGCAGCCCCCTTCGGGACAGGGGGTTCACTGAAGCTTTCTTT
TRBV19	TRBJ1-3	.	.	CASNRGSSGNTIYF	TGTGCCAGTAACCGGGGGAGCTCTGGAAACACCATATATTTT
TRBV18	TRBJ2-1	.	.	CASSPGLSNEQFF	TGTGCCAGCTCACCCGGGCTCAGCAATGAGCAGTTCTTC
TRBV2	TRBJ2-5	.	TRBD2	CASSVAGVRETQYF	TGTGCCAGCAGTGTAGCGGGGGTTCGGGAGACCCAGTACTTC
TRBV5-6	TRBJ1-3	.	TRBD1	CASSWGPDRGGNTIYF	TGTGCCAGCAGCTGGGGGCCCGACAGGGGCGGAAACACCATATATTTT
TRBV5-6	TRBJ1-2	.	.	CASSTGSLGYTF	TGTGCCAGCAGCACAGGGAGTTTGGGCTACACCTTC
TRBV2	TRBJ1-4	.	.	CASSSIGEGEKLFF	TGTGCCAGCAGTTCTATCGGGGAGGGGGAAAAACTGTTTTTT
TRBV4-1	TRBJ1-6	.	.	CASSQDRLGGFPPLHF	TGCGCCAGCAGCCAAGACCGATTGGGGGGTTTTCCACCCCTCCACTTT
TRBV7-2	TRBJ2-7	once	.	CASRDYRDYEQYF	TGTGCCAGCAGGGACTACAGGGATTACGAGCAGTACTTC
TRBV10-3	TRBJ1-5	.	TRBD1	CAISDGQGNQPQHF	TGTGCCATCAGTGACGGACAGGGGAATCAACCCCAGCATTTT
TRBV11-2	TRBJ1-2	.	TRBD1	CASSLLTGEGEGYTF	TGTGCCAGCAGCCTATTAACAGGGGAGGGTGAGGGCTACACCTTC